This T cell receptor beta chain derives from a study of blood T cell repertoires in COVID-19. Germline V CDR1 and CDR2: SNHLY, FYNNEI. This CDR3 has 14 residues. V was pared by 4 bases and J by 6 bases, with 12 bases between. Sequencing was performed with immunoSEQ multiplex PCR; in TCRdb, only in-frame clones are kept and a portion is missing. The sample lists roughly 220,000 clones; over 70% were seen once. V is TRBV2 and J is TRBJ2-2; D ambiguous. This clonotype was sampled from a woman aged 70 to 79 with acute or convalescent COVID-19. Sequences were obtained from peripheral blood. The CDR3 spells CASSAWVQAGELFF. The DNA of the CDR3 is TGTGCCAGCAGTGCCTGGGTTCAGGCCGGGGAGCTGTTTTTT.